Presented here are 23 T cell receptor beta chains from one specimen sequenced in a study of beta chain features in type 1 diabetes. Study results and caveats: A moderate, significant TCRB CDR3 shortening appeared in type 1 diabetes across four CD4+ subsets.

These receptors' targets are unknown. Expressed TCRB transcripts were sequenced after all isolated RNA was converted to cDNA. Clones were read by immunoSEQ multiplex PCR, and TCRdb kept only the in-frame ones, dropping some. The sample includes about 370,000 clones, around a tenth of them seen just once. Sample: central memory CD4+ T cells from blood. The receptors originated from a man aged 25 to 45 with type 1 diabetes.

The chain uses TRBV7-3 and TRBJ2-1; possibly TRBD1 or TRBD2 for D (5 bases each). The CDR3 loop spans 11 amino acids. V lost 8 bases, J lost 4 bases, and 6 bases lay in between. Germline V lookup: CDR1 SGHTA, CDR2 FQGTGA. The CDR3 DNA follows: TGTGCCAGCGGGGGATACAATGAGCAGTTCTTC. Its translation: CASGGYNEQFF.

The CDR3 sequence is CASSQDWATYEQYF. Written as DNA, the CDR3 is TGCGCCAGCAGCCAAGATTGGGCCACCTACGAGCAGTACTTC. The chain carries TRBV4-1 and TRBJ2-7, with D uncertain. Trimming stripped 0 bases from V and 2 bases from J, with 8 bases between. Germline assignment: CDR1 MGHRA and CDR2 YSYEKL. The CDR3 sequence is 14 residues long.

The chain combines TRBV5-1 with TRBJ2-5; D perhaps matches TRBD2 (6 bases). Between the trimmed V and J ends, which lost 5 bases and 2 bases, there was a span of 10 bases. The CDR3 spans 13 residues. Germline loops: CDR1 SGHRS, CDR2 YFSETQ. The CDR3 is CASRRGSQETQYF. DNA for the CDR3: TGCGCCAGCAGGCGGGGTTCTCAAGAGACCCAGTACTTC.

This sequence joins TRBV10-3 and TRBJ1-5; 7 bases fit TRBD1. The CDR3 runs to 16 residues. The V gene end was trimmed by 2 bases and the J gene end by 2 bases; junction bases not matched to a gene: 6. The germline CDR1 and CDR2 sequences are ENHRY and SYGVKD. CDR3 nucleotide sequence: TGTGCCATCAGTGAGCGACAGGGTGCGGGCAATCAGCCCCAGCATTTT. Translated: CAISERQGAGNQPQHF.

The chain is built from TRBV6-5 and TRBJ1-5; 9 bases are shared with TRBD1. CDR3 size: 15 residues. Germline V CDR1 and CDR2: MNHEY, SVGAGI. Trimming at V came to 0 bases and at J to 6 bases, leaving 3 bases not matched to a gene. The DNA for the CDR3 is TGTGCCAGCAGTTACTCGACAGGGGGAGGTCAGCCCCAGCATTTT. It specifies CASSYSTGGGQPQHF.

J is TRBJ2-7 and V is TRBV12-2; the D call in the table, TRBD2, was not verified against the DNA. TRBV12-2 is deemed a pseudogene. The CDR3 extends over 15 amino acids. CDR3 nucleotides: TGTGCAAGTCGCTCAAGCTCGACTAGCGACTACGAGCAGTACTTC. Translating it yields CASRSSSTSDYEQYF.

This clone was found a few times. The J gene is TRBJ1-1, the V gene TRBV6-5; D gene unclear. The germline gives CDR1 MNHEY, CDR2 SVGAGI. The CDR3 length is 13 residues. Trimming removed 8 bases at V and 7 bases at J, with 17 bases between. The CDR3 spells CASSLRQAVEAFF. As DNA, the CDR3 is TGTGCCAGCTCTTTGAGGCAGGCGGTTGAAGCTTTCTTT.

The chain links TRBV28 to TRBJ2-4; possibly TRBD2 for D (5 bases). This CDR3 comprises 14 residues. The V end was cut by 8 bases, the J end by 0 bases, with 11 bases between. Germline CDR1 reads MDHEN; CDR2 reads SYDVKM. The CDR3 sequence: CASGRTQAKNIQYF. Written as DNA, the CDR3 is TGTGCCAGCGGACGGACTCAAGCCAAAAACATTCAGTACTTC.

The chain couples TRBV10-3 to TRBJ2-6; D call uncertain. V was cut by 10 bases and J by 1 base, with 11 bases left in between. Germline V gene lookup returns CDR1 ENHRY and CDR2 SYGVKD. There are 14 residues in the CDR3. The DNA for the CDR3 is TGTGCCAGCACCATATCGTCTGGGGCCAACGTCCTGACTTTC. Translated, it gives CASTISSGANVLTF.

The J gene is TRBJ1-2, the V gene TRBV29-1; weak D call: TRBD1 (5 bases). This CDR3 spans 12 amino acids. The ends were cut back, 7 bases at V and 1 base at J, with 10 bases in the middle. The germline V gene encodes CDR1 SQVTM and CDR2 ANQGSEA. CDR3 nucleotide sequence: TGCAGCGGCCAGACAGATAACTATGGCTACACCTTC. This gives the protein CSGQTDNYGYTF.

This clone was counted only a few times. The rearrangement joins TRBV4-2 to TRBJ2-3; D not resolved. CDR1 and CDR2 (germline): LGHNA, YNFKEQ. The CDR3 runs 14 residues. Trimming removed 7 bases from V and 4 bases from J, with 15 bases in between. CDR3: CASTRTAEADTQYF. The CDR3 DNA sequence: TGTGCCAGCACCCGGACGGCCGAGGCAGATACGCAGTATTTT.

This chain uses TRBV5-1 with TRBJ2-3, with D perhaps matching TRBD2 (5 bases). The CDR3 loop spans 15 amino acids. Trimming cost V 8 bases and J 1 base, with 17 bases left between them. Germline values: CDR1 SGHRS, CDR2 YFSETQ. The CDR3 region has the DNA TGCGCCAGTAGCGTATCGGACTGGGGCACAGATACGCAGTATTTT. Its protein product is CASSVSDWGTDTQYF.

This clone has just a few counts. This sequence joins TRBV7-2 and TRBJ2-1, with no clear D. This CDR3 is 14 amino acids long. Looked up from germline, CDR1 is SGHTA and CDR2 is FQGNSA. Between the trimmed V and J ends, which lost 1 base and 5 bases, there was a span of 9 bases. CDR3 amino acids: CASSLEGRNNEQFF. CDR3 nucleotides: TGTGCCAGCAGCTTAGAGGGCAGAAACAATGAGCAGTTCTTC.

The chain links TRBV19 to TRBJ2-5, with D perhaps matching TRBD1 (5 bases). The length of the CDR3 is 13 residues. Germline CDR1 LNHDA, CDR2 SQIVND (reference sequence). V was clipped by 4 bases and J by 9 bases, with 15 bases between them. The CDR3 DNA reads as TGTGCCAGTAGTACACAGGTAGCTGCGGCCCAGTACTTC. The encoded protein is CASSTQVAAAQYF.

The sample holds many counts of this clone. The V and J genes are TRBV14 and TRBJ1-3; D remains ambiguous. This CDR3 spans 13 amino acids. V was clipped by 0 bases and J by 9 bases, with 9 bases between them. Germline CDR1 and CDR2: SGHDN and FVKESK. In nucleotides, the CDR3 is TGTGCCAGCAGCCAAGAATCGGCTAGCACCATATATTTT. Residues: CASSQESASTIYF.

The chain has TRBV27 and TRBJ2-1; 7 positions match TRBD1. Trimming took 4 bases from V and 12 from J; bases not matched to a gene: 6. Looked up from germline, CDR1 is MNHEY and CDR2 is SMNVEV (reference sequence). The CDR3 consists of 12 residues. The CDR3: CASSWTGGGQFF. CDR3 DNA sequence: TGTGCCAGCAGTTGGACAGGAGGTGGGCAGTTCTTC.

Turning to this clone: The junction and the germline gene differ at one end; a read error may be behind it. V and J are TRBV5-4 and TRBJ2-3; 8 bases align to TRBD1. CDR3 length: 18 amino acids. Germline loops: CDR1 SGHNT, CDR2 YYREEE (reference sequence). DNA of the CDR3: TGCGCCAGCAGCCAAGATCCGGCAGGGGGCTCCTTCACAGATACGCAGTATTTT. Translated: CASSQDPAGGSFTDTQYF.

The V call is TRBV7-2, the J call TRBJ2-7; 8 bases are shared with TRBD1. The V segment lost 1 base and the J segment 3 bases; nucleotides outside the gene matches: 2. Per germline, CDR1 SGHTA and CDR2 FQGNSA. The CDR3 runs 14 residues. The CDR3 nucleotides are TGTGCCAGCAGCTTAGGGACAGGGAACTACGAGCAGTACTTC. It yields the protein CASSLGTGNYEQYF.

This clone was counted a single time. The chain uses TRBV1 and TRBJ2-2; the table assigns TRBD2, which was not confirmed against the DNA. TRBV1 is tagged as a pseudogene. CDR3 length: 15 amino acids. The DNA for the CDR3 is TGCACCAGCAGCCATTGTGCGGGAGGGACCGGGGAGCTGTTTTTT. Its translation is CTSSHCAGGTGELFF.

This clone has a handful of counts. The rearrangement uses TRBV4-3 and TRBJ2-1, with TRBD2 matching 13 bases. Per germline, CDR1 LGHNA and CDR2 YSLEER. This CDR3 has 14 residues. The trim removed 6 bases at V and 9 bases at J, leaving 5 bases unmatched. The CDR3 sequence is CASRGRTSGSEQFF. CDR3 bases: TGCGCCAGCAGGGGGAGGACTAGCGGGAGTGAGCAGTTCTTC.

This clone came up many times. The identical CDR3 is also encoded by other nucleotide sequences in the sample. The chain employs TRBV11-2 and TRBJ2-6; the D gene is possibly TRBD1 (6 bases). The CDR3 length is 14 residues. Germline-derived CDR1 and CDR2 are SGHAT and FQNNGV. V lost 4 bases and J 4 bases, leaving 8 bases between the germline ends. CDR3 DNA sequence: TGTGCCAGCAGCTCAGGGGTAGGGGCCAACGTCCTGACTTTC. This encodes CASSSGVGANVLTF.

This clone was found a few times. One junction end disagrees with the germline gene, perhaps due to a read error. The V and J genes are TRBV5-4 and TRBJ2-3, with 8 bases that match TRBD1. Germline CDR1 SGHNT, CDR2 YYREEE (reference sequence). CDR3 size: 15 residues. CDR3 in amino acids: CASSSGQGGTDTQYF. The CDR3 region has the DNA TGCGCCAGCAGCTCCGGACAGGGAGGCACAGATACGCAGTATTTT.

V gene TRBV5-5 combines with J gene TRBJ2-7; no clear D gene. Germline V CDR1 and CDR2: SGHKS, YYEKEE (reference sequence). Deletions cut 2 bases from V and 6 bases from J, with 9 bases between. This CDR3 comprises 12 residues. The CDR3 bases are TGTGCCAGCAGCTTTCTGGACCGCGAGCAGTACTTC. It specifies CASSFLDREQYF.